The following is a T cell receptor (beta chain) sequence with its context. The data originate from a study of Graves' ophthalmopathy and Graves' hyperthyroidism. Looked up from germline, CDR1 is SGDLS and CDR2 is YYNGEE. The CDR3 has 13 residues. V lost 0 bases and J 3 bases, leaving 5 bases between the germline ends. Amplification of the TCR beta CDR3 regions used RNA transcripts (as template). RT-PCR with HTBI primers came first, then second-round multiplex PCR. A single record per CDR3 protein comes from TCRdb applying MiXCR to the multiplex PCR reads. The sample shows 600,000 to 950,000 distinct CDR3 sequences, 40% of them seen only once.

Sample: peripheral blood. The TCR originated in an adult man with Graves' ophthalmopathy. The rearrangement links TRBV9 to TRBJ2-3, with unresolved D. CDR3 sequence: CASSVGPTDTQYF. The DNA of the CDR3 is TGTGCCAGCAGCGTAGGACCGACAGATACGCAGTATTTT.